Listed below are T cell receptor beta chains from one sample, sequenced in a study of blood T cell repertoires in COVID-19. Generated by immunoSEQ multiplex PCR, the TCRdb table keeps only in-frame clones and is missing some. Of 200,000 to 250,000 clones listed, 80% are singletons. Specimen: peripheral blood. These receptors originate from a human donor in a cohort sampled during active COVID-19. The conserved cysteine and the conserved F or W are not part of the CDR3 here.

TRBV24-1 | ATMENTDTQY
TRBV2 | ASREEASGGSKNIQY
TRBV27 | ASRGSGYNERF
TRBV19 | ASSTAGGLRGYT
TRBV23-1 | ASTIGTGVSYEQY
TRBV14 | ASSQHQGDGGYT
TRBV18 | ASSLPGPGELF
TRBV15 | ATSRDQNFPQPQH
TRBV6-5 | ASSWGLSLGGTEAF
TRBV5-8 | ASSLAGTSGSFDEQF
TRBV6-2/TRBV6-3 | ASSYGDRGYEQY
TRBV7-2 | ASSSDGSPGYNEQF
TRBV18 | ASSPGAATEAF
TRBV19 | ASRNRNQETQY
TRBV4-2 | ASSQVGTEHSPLH
TRBV3-1/TRBV3-2 | ASSRISSYNSPLH
TRBV6-1 | ASSEELSNQPQH
TRBV5-8 | ASSLFGQLNQPQH
TRBV18 | ASSRAKDPGNTIY
TRBV9 | ASSVAPGQGGHGELF
TRBV9 | ASSASGLAGNEQF
TRBV3-1/TRBV3-2 | ASSQGGWNTEAF
TRBV2 | ASSGIQGGQPQH
TRBV5-6 | ASSLMVAGFGEQY
TRBV9 | ASSVGTTSNQPQH
TRBV24-1 | ATSYPGNTGELF
TRBV7-8 | ASSLSNTIY
TRBV7-2 | ASSLQGSLGNQPQH
TRBV5-4 | ASSLGGSGGASDIQY
TRBV28 | ASSLGQGDSPLH
TRBV11-1 | ASSPTGNTEAF
TRBV6-5 | ASMRGILLDTIY
TRBV20-1 | SACDSNEKLF
TRBV19 | ASSVTGGNTEAF
TRBV28 | ASSPGRNTEAF
TRBV7-8 | ASSLISGATGSTDTQY
TRBV3-1/TRBV3-2 | ASSHTPRGARTDTQY
TRBV24-1 | ATGAPTSTDTQY
TRBV27 | ASTTDRGGEKLF
TRBV28 | ASRSYTEAF
TRBV6-2/TRBV6-3 | ASSPGQSLSNQPQH